One sample yielded the 17 T cell receptor beta chains listed below, sequenced in a study of blood T cell repertoires in COVID-19. Measured with immunoSEQ multiplex PCR; TCRdb has only the in-frame clones, and not every one. The sample includes roughly 200,000 clones, over 70% of them seen just once. Sequencing was done on a sample of peripheral blood. The source of these receptors is a middle-aged man with active or convalescent COVID-19.

Concerning this clone itself: Within the sample, other DNA sequences also encode this same CDR3. The chain is built from TRBV5-1 and TRBJ2-7, with a weak D call TRBD1 (5 bases). CDR1 SGHRS and CDR2 YFSETQ come from the germline V gene. CDR3 length equals 13 residues. V was shortened by 0 bases and J by 6 bases, with 10 bases between the two germline ends. The CDR3: CASSLGQGSEQYF. The CDR3 nucleotides are TGCGCCAGCAGCTTGGGGCAGGGAAGCGAGCAGTACTTC.

The CDR3 DNA reads TGTGCCAGCAGCCAGTTGACAGGGGTGAACACTGAAGCTTTCTTT. It encodes CASSQLTGVNTEAFF. This chain links TRBV14 with TRBJ1-1; TRBD1 agrees at 8 bases. Germline trimming cut 3 bases from V and 0 bases from J; bases unmatched to any gene: 3. In germline, CDR1 is SGHDN, CDR2 FVKESK. This CDR3 is built from 15 residues.

The chain has TRBV2 and TRBJ2-3; 11 nucleotides line up with TRBD2. The V gene end was trimmed by 6 bases and the J gene end by 6 bases; junction bases not matched to a gene: 8. The CDR3 spans 15 residues. The germline V gene encodes CDR1 SNHLY and CDR2 FYNNEI. The CDR3 protein is CASSVRLAGPDTQYF. CDR3 bases: TGTGCCAGCAGCGTTCGACTAGCGGGACCTGATACGCAGTATTTT.

This CDR3 reads CASQGATGVIFGYTF. CDR3 coding DNA: TGTGCCAGCCAAGGGGCGACAGGGGTAATATTTGGCTACACCTTC. The rearrangement links TRBV19 to TRBJ1-2, with TRBD1 matching over 8 bases. CDR3 length equals 15 residues. Germline V gene lookup returns CDR1 LNHDA and CDR2 SQIVND (reference sequence). V lost 9 bases, J lost 7 bases, and 16 bases stayed unmatched.

The chain employs TRBV24-1 and TRBJ1-1, with TRBD1 identical over 9 bases. The CDR3 sequence is 14 residues long. Per the germline V gene, CDR1 is KGHDR and CDR2 is SFDVKD. V shed 5 bases, J shed 11 bases, and the junction held 11 bases outside the gene matches. CDR3 loop: CATSAGPTGGEAFF. CDR3 in DNA: TGTGCCACCAGTGCGGGACCGACAGGGGGGGAGGCTTTCTTT.

Here the CDR3 DNA reads TGCGCCAGCGGCAGGGTGAACACTGAAGCTTTCTTT. Amino acids: CASGRVNTEAFF. The chain has TRBV5-1 and TRBJ1-1; a possible D gene is TRBD1 (5 bases). The CDR3 runs to 12 residues. Trimming left V 7 bases short and J 0 bases short, with 7 bases between. CDR1 is SGHRS, CDR2 YFSETQ, per germline.

This chain connects TRBV11-3 to TRBJ2-5, with TRBD2 matching 9 bases. V lost 0 bases, J lost 4 bases, and 15 bases stayed unmatched. Germline assignment: CDR1 SGHNT and CDR2 YENEEA. The CDR3 loop spans 19 amino acids. The CDR3 bases are TGTGCCAGCAGCTTAGAAACTTATAGGGCTAGCGGGGCCCTAGAGACCCAGTACTTC. Its translation is CASSLETYRASGALETQYF. Supplemented by reference TRBV11-3 and TRBJ2-5, the full variable domain reads EAGVVQSPRYKIIEKKQPVAFWCNPISGHNTLYWYLQNLGQGPELLIRYENEEAVDDSQLPKDRFSAERLKGVDSTLKIQPAELGDSAVYLCASSLETYRASGALETQYFGPGTRLLVL.

J is TRBJ2-6 and V is TRBV19, with D perhaps matching TRBD1 (7 bases). CDR1 is LNHDA, CDR2 SQIVND, per germline (reference sequence). V was cut by 5 bases and J by 0 bases, with 17 bases left in between. This CDR3 has 18 amino acids. The CDR3 sequence is CASSRIQGTLSGANVLTF. The DNA of the CDR3 is TGTGCCAGTAGTCGCATACAGGGGACTCTCTCTGGGGCCAACGTCCTGACTTTC.

This chain links TRBV7-9 with TRBJ2-3, with TRBD2 matching 12 bases. The CDR3 has 16 amino acids. Germline CDR1 SEHNR, CDR2 FQNEAQ (reference sequence). J gave up 4 bases and V 0 bases, and 2 bases lay outside the gene matches. DNA of the CDR3: TGTGCCAGCAGCTTAGCGACTAGCGGGAGATCAGATACGCAGTATTTT. Encoded protein: CASSLATSGRSDTQYF. Filled out from reference TRBV7-9 and TRBJ2-3, the complete variable domain reads DTGVSQNPRHKITKRGQNVTFRCDPISEHNRLYWYRQTLGQGPEFLTYFQNEAQLEKSRLLSDRFSAERPKGSFSTLEIQRTEQGDSAMYLCASSLATSGRSDTQYFGPGTRLTVL.

The rearrangement links TRBV5-6 to TRBJ1-6, with 7 bases lining up with TRBD1. Germline V CDR1 and CDR2: SGHDT, YYEEEE. After removal of 0 bases from V and 7 bases from J, the junction contained 13 bases not matched to a gene. This CDR3 comprises 18 residues. This CDR3 is CASSLGGGQVGNNSPLHF. The CDR3 nucleotides are TGTGCCAGCAGCTTGGGGGGAGGACAGGTCGGAAACAATTCACCCCTCCACTTT.

The chain carries TRBV2 and TRBJ1-3; D gene ambiguous. CDR3 length equals 14 residues. Trimming removed 4 bases from V and 0 bases from J, with 7 bases in between. Germline V lookup: CDR1 SNHLY, CDR2 FYNNEI. This CDR3 reads CASSGGNSGNTIYF. The CDR3 DNA reads as TGTGCCAGCAGTGGCGGGAACTCTGGAAACACCATATATTTT.

The genes are TRBV28 and TRBJ1-1; perhaps TRBD1 as D (5 bases). Germline V gives CDR1 MDHEN, CDR2 SYDVKM. V lost 2 bases, J lost 4 bases, and 11 bases lay in between. CDR3 length: 14 residues. Here the CDR3 DNA reads TGTGCCAGCAGTTTACTCTCGGGGGTCACTGAAGCTTTCTTT. Its protein product is CASSLLSGVTEAFF.

CDR3 bases: TGTGCCAGCAGCTTAATGGCACTAGCGAATGAGCAGTTCTTC. It encodes CASSLMALANEQFF. The rearrangement uses TRBV7-3 and TRBJ2-1; TRBD2 matches 7 bases. Germline CDR1 reads SGHTA; CDR2 reads FQGTGA. This CDR3 region has 14 residues. V was pared by 1 base and J by 7 bases, with 4 bases of the junction left unmatched.

To note about this clone: One end of the junction varies from germline; a read error may be responsible. The rearrangement uses TRBV7-7 and TRBJ2-2, with D tentatively TRBD2 (5 bases). This CDR3 has 14 residues. Germline V CDR1 and CDR2: SSHAT, FNYEAQ (reference sequence). The CDR3: CASSFIGDTGELFF. The CDR3 coding sequence is TGTGCTAGCAGCTTCATCGGGGACACCGGGGAGCTGTTTTTT.

The rearrangement joins TRBV4-1 to TRBJ2-1, with D possibly being TRBD1 (5 bases). Trimming cost V 1 base and J 9 bases, with 19 bases left between them. Germline CDR1 reads MGHRA; CDR2 reads YSYEKL. This CDR3 is built from 16 residues. This CDR3 reads CASSQGGEGIHGEQFF. As DNA, the CDR3 is TGCGCCAGCAGCCAAGGGGGCGAAGGTATTCATGGTGAGCAGTTCTTC.

CDR3 coding DNA: TGTGCCACCAAGGAGAGCAGGAGGAATGAGCAGTTCTTC. Amino acids: CATKESRRNEQFF. The J gene is TRBJ2-1, the V gene TRBV24-1; TRBD2 might be the D (5 bases). The germline V gene encodes CDR1 KGHDR and CDR2 SFDVKD. CDR3 length: 13 residues. With 8 bases removed from V and 7 bases from J, the gap between germline ends came to 14 bases.

The rearrangement joins TRBV6-2 or TRBV6-3 to TRBJ2-7; the match to TRBD2 covers 8 bases. The J segment lost 5 bases and the V segment lost 4 bases, leaving 4 bases of the junction unmatched. CDR3 length: 13 amino acids. The germline gives CDR1 MNHEY, CDR2 SVGEGT. The CDR3 DNA sequence: TGTGCCAGCAGTTCCCGGACTAGCCACGAGCAGTACTTC. Amino acids: CASSSRTSHEQYF.